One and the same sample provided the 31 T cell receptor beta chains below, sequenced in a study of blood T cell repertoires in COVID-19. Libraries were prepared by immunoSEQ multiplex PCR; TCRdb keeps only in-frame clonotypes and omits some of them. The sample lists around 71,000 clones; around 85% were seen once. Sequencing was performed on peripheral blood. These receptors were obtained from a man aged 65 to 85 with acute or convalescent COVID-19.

The chain's CDR3 is CASSIGAGANVLTF. The CDR3 DNA reads as TGTGCCAGTAGTATAGGGGCCGGGGCCAACGTCCTGACTTTC. The gene calls are TRBV19 and TRBJ2-6; no definite D call. V was trimmed by 1 base and J by 4 bases, leaving 5 bases between them. This CDR3 spans 14 amino acids. Germline lookup yields CDR1 LNHDA and CDR2 SQIVND (reference sequence).

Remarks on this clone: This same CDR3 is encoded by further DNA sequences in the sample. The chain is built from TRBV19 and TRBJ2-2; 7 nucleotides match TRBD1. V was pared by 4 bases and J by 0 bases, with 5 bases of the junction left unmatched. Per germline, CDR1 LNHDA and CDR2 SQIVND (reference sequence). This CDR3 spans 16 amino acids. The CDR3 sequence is CASSTLGTANTGELFF. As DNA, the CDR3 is TGTGCCAGTAGTACCCTAGGGACAGCGAACACCGGGGAGCTGTTTTTT.

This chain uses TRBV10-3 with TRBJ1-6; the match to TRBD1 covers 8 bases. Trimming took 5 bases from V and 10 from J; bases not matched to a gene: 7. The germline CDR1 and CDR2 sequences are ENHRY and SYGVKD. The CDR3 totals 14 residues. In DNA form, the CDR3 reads TGTGCCATCAGTCCCGACAGGGGACTATCACCCCTCCACTTT. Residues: CAISPDRGLSPLHF.

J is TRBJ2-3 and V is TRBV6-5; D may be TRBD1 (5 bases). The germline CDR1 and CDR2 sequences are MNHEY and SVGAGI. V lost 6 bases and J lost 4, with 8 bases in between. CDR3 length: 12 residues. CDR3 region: CASRKGADTQYF. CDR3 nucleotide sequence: TGTGCCAGCAGAAAAGGGGCAGATACGCAGTATTTT.

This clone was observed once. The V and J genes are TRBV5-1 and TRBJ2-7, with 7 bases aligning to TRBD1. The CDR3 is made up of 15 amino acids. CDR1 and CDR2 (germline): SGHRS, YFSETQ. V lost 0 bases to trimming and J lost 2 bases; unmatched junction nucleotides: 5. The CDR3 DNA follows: TGCGCCAGCAGCTTGGACGGGACAGCGGCCTACGAGCAGTACTTC. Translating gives CASSLDGTAAYEQYF.

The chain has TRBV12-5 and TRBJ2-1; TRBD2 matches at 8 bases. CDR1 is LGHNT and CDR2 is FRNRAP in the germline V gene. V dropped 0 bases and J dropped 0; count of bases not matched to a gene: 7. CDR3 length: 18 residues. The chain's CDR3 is CASGLVVTSASSYNEQFF. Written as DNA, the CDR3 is TGTGCTAGTGGTTTGGTGGTGACTAGCGCAAGCTCCTACAATGAGCAGTTCTTC.

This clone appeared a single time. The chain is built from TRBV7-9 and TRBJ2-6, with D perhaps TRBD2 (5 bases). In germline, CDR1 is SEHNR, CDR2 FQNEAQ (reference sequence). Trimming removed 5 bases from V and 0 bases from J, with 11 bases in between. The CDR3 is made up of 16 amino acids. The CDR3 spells CASSPLGGSGANVLTF. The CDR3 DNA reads TGTGCCAGCAGCCCACTTGGAGGCTCTGGGGCCAACGTCCTGACTTTC.

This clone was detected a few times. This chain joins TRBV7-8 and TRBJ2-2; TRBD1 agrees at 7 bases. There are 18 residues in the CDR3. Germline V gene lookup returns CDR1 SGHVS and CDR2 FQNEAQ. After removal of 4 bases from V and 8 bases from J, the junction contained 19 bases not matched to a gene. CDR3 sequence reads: CASSSLTPGQVYEGELFF. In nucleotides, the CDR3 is TGTGCCAGCAGCTCTCTGACCCCCGGACAGGTTTACGAAGGGGAGCTGTTTTTT.

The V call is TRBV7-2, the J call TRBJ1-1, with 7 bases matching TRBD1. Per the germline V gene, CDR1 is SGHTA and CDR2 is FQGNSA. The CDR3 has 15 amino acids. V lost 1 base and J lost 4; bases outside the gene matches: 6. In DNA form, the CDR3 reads TGTGCCAGCAGCTTAGAGGCAGGGGGGCGCACTGAAGCTTTCTTT. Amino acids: CASSLEAGGRTEAFF.

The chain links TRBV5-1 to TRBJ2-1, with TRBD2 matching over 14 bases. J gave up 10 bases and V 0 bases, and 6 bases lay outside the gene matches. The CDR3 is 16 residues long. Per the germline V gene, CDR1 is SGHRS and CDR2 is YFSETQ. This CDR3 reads CASSLGGLAGVPEQFF. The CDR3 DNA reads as TGCGCCAGCAGCTTGGGGGGACTAGCGGGAGTACCCGAGCAGTTCTTC. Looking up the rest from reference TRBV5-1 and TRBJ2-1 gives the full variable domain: KAGVTQTPRYLIKTRGQQVTLSCSPISGHRSVSWYQQTPGQGLQFLFEYFSETQRNKGNFPGRFSGRQFSNSRSEMNVSTLELGDSALYLCASSLGGLAGVPEQFFGPGTRLTVL.

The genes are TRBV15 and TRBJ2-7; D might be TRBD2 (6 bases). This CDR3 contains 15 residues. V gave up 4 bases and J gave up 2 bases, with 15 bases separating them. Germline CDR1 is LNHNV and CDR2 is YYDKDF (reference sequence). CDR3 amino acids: CATSKPGLGPYEQYF. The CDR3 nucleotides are TGTGCCACCAGCAAACCGGGACTTGGTCCCTACGAGCAGTACTTC.

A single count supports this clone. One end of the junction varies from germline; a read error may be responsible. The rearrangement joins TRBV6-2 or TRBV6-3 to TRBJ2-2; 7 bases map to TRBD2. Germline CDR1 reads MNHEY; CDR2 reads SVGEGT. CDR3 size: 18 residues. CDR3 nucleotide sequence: TGTGCCAGCAGTTACAACCTCGGGGCGGGAGCGAACATCGGGGAGCTGTTTTTT. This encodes CASSYNLGAGANIGELFF.

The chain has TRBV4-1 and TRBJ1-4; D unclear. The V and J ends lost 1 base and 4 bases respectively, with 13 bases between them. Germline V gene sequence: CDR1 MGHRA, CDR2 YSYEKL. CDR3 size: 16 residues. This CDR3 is CASSQVLEGYNEKLFF. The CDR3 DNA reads TGCGCCAGCAGCCAAGTTCTAGAGGGTTATAATGAAAAACTGTTTTTT.

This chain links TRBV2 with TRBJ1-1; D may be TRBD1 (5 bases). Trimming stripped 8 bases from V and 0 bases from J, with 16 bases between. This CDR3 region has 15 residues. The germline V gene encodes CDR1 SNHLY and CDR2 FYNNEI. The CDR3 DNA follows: TGTGCCAGCCTCAGACAGTTTAACATGAACACTGAAGCTTTCTTT. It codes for CASLRQFNMNTEAFF.

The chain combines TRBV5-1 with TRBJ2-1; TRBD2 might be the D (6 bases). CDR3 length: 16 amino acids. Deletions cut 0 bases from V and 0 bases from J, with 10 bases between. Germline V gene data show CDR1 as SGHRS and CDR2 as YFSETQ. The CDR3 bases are TGCGCCAGCAGCTTGGCCTTCGGGAGCTCCTACAATGAGCAGTTCTTC. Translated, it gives CASSLAFGSSYNEQFF.

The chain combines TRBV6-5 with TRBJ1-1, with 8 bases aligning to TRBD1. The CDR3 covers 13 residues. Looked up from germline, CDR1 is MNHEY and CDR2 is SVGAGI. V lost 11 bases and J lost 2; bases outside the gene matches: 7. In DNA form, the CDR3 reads TGTGCCTCGACCAGGGGGCAAAACACTGAAGCTTTCTTT. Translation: CASTRGQNTEAFF.

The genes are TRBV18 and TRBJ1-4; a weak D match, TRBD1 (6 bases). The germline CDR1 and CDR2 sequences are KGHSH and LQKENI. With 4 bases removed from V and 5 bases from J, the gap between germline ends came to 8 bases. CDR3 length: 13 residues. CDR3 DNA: TGTGCCAGCTCACTGGGACAAAATGAAAAACTGTTTTTT. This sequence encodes CASSLGQNEKLFF.

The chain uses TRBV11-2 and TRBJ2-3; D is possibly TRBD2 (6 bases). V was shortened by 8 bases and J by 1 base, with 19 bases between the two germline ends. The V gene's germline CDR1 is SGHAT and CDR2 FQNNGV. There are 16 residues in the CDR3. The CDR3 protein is CASGPTSRYRTDTQYF. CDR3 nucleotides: TGTGCCAGCGGACCGACTAGTAGGTATCGCACAGATACGCAGTATTTT.

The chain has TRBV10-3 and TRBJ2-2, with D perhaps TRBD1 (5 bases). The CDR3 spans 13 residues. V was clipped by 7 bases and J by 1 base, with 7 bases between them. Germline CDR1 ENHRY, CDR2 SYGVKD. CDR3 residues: CAIMTENTGELFF. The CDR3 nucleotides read TGTGCCATCATGACAGAGAACACCGGGGAGCTGTTTTTT.

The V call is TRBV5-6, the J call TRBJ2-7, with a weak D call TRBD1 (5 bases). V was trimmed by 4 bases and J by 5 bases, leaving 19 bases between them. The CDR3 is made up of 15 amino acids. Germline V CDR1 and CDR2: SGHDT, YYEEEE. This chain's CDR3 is CASSPLQGATDEQYF. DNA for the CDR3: TGTGCCAGCAGCCCGTTGCAAGGGGCAACCGACGAGCAGTACTTC.

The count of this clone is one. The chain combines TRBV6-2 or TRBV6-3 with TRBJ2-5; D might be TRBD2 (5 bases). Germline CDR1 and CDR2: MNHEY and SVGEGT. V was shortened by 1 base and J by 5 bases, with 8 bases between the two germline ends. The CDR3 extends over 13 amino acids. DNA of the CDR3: TGTGCCAGCAGTTACTGGGGAGTTGAGACCCAGTACTTC. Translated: CASSYWGVETQYF.

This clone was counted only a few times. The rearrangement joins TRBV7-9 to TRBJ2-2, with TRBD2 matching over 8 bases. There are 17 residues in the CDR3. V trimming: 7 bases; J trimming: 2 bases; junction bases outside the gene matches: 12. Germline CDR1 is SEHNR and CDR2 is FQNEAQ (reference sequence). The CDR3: CASTSLSLAGNTGELFF. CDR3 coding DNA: TGTGCCAGCACCAGCTTGAGTCTAGCGGGTAACACCGGGGAGCTGTTTTTT.

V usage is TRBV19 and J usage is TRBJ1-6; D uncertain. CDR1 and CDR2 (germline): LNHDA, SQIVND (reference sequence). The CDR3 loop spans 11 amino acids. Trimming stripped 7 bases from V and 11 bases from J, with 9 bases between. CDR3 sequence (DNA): TGTGCCAGTACCCCCCGGGCACCCCTCCACTTT. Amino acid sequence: CASTPRAPLHF. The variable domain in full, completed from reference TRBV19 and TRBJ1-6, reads DGGITQSPKYLFRKEGQNVTLSCEQNLNHDAMYWYRQDPGQGLRLIYYSQIVNDFQKGDIAEGYSVSREKKESFPLTVTSAQKNPTAFYLCASTPRAPLHFGNGTRLTVT.

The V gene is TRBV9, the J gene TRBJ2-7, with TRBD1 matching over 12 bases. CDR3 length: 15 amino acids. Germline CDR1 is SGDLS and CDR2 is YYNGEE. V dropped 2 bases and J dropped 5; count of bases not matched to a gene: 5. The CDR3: CASSVGGTGGHEQYF. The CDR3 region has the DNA TGTGCCAGCAGCGTCGGTGGGACAGGGGGCCACGAGCAGTACTTC.

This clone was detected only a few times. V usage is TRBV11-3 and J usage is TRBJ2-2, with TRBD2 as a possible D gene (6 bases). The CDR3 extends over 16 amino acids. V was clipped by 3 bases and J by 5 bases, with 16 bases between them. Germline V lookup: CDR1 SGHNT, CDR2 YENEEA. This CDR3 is CASSLFSGDQTGELFF. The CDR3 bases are TGTGCCAGCAGCTTGTTCTCGGGGGACCAGACCGGGGAGCTGTTTTTT.

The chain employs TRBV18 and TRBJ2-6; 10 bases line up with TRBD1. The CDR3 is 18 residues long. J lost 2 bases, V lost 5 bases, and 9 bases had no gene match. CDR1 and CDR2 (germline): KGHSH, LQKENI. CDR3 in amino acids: CASSYKDRGVPGANVLTF. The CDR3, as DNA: TGTGCCAGCTCATACAAGGACAGGGGGGTCCCTGGGGCCAACGTCCTGACTTTC.

This CDR3 is CAISESGTQTGYNEQFF. The CDR3 DNA is TGTGCCATCAGTGAGTCCGGCACCCAAACGGGGTACAATGAGCAGTTCTTC. This sequence joins TRBV10-3 and TRBJ2-1; D perhaps matches TRBD2 (5 bases). Germline CDR1 and CDR2: ENHRY and SYGVKD. V was pared by 0 bases and J by 4 bases, with 16 bases between. The CDR3 is 17 residues long.

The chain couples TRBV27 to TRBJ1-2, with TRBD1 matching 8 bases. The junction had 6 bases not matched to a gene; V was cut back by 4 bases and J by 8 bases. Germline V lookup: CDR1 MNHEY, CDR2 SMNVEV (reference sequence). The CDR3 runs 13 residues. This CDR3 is CASSSTGDWGYTF. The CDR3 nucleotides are TGTGCCAGCAGTTCGACAGGGGACTGGGGCTACACCTTC.

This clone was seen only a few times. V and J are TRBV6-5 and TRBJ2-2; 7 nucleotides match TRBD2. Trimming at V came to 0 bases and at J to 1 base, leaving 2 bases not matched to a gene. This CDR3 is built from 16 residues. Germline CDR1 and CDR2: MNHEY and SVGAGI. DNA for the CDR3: TGTGCCAGCAGTTACTCGGGGAGGGGGAACACCGGGGAGCTGTTTTTT. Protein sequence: CASSYSGRGNTGELFF.

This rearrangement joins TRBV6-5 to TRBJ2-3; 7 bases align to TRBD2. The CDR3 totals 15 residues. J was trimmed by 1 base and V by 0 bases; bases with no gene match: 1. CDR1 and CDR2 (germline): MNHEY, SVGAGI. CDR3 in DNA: TGTGCCAGCAGTTACTCCCTAGCGGGCACAGATACGCAGTATTTT. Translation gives CASSYSLAGTDTQYF.

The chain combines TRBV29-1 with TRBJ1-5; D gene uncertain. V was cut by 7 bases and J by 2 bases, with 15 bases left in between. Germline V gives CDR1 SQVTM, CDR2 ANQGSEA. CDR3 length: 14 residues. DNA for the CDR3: TGCAGCGCCGAGGGAGCGGTGGGCAATCAGCCCCAGCATTTT. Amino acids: CSAEGAVGNQPQHF.